This T cell receptor (beta chain) appears in the sequencing data of a study of T cells in Graves' hyperthyroidism and ophthalmopathy. For the study at large: Prior to any treatment, at the point of initial diagnosis, peripheral blood was collected. Study-wide results and caveats: Most thyroid-expanded clonotypes above 0.001 were also found in blood. Before onset, ophthalmopathy was predicted by the model a median around 6 months earlier.

This clonotype was counted many times. What it binds is unknown. Germline CDR1 and CDR2: SNHLY and FYNNEI. Deletions cut 2 bases from V and 1 base from J, with 12 bases between. This CDR3 is built from 15 residues. RNA transcripts yielded amplified TCR beta CDR3 regions. A first-round RT-PCR of the TCR CDR3 used the HTBI primer set. TCRdb reprocessed the multiplex PCR reads via MiXCR and lists one record per CDR3 protein. The sample holds fewer than 450,000 distinct CDR3 sequences, 17% seen once. The study enrolled patients aged 18 to 65 with newly diagnosed hyperthyroidism of under 2 months' duration. This rearrangement joins TRBV2 to TRBJ2-7, with a tentative D call TRBD1 (7 bases). Sequencing was performed on blood. This receptor was obtained from a woman aged 25 to 39 with Graves' hyperthyroidism that later progressed to Graves' ophthalmopathy. Here the CDR3 reads CASSEKPGGSYEQYF. For the CDR3, the DNA is TGTGCCAGCAGTGAAAAACCAGGGGGGTCCTACGAGCAGTACTTC. The full variable domain, its missing parts supplied by reference TRBV2 and TRBJ2-7, is EPEVTQTPSHQVTQMGQEVILRCVPISNHLYFYWYRQILGQKVEFLVSFYNNEISEKSEIFDDQFSVERPDGSNFTLKIRSTKLEDSAMYFCASSEKPGGSYEQYFGPGTRLTVT.